What follows is one TCR beta chain and its context. V shed 10 bases and J shed 8 bases, with 18 bases lying between them. CDR1 LNHDA and CDR2 SQIVND come from the germline V gene (reference sequence). This CDR3 has 13 residues. Repertoires were generated with immunoSEQ multiplex PCR, while TCRdb's copy carries only in-frame clones and drops some. The table has about 230,000 clones, about 90% seen once. Adults between roughly 18 and 95 years of age took part from some 25 US areas. This record comes from a study of blood T cell repertoires in COVID-19. The specimen was PBMCs or T cells enriched from blood (not recorded which). This chain joins TRBV19 and TRBJ1-3; D might be TRBD1 (5 bases). This receptor was obtained from a woman in her 30s with acute COVID-19. The CDR3, as DNA: TGTGCCACCTCTCCCCAGGGCGGGGACACCATATATTTT. Protein product: CATSPQGGDTIYF.